A single sample is the source of the 24 T cell receptor beta chains below, sequenced in a study of T cells after yellow fever vaccination. A single record per CDR3 protein comes from TCRdb applying MiXCR to the 5' RACE reads. The repertoire has 300,000 or so distinct CDR3 sequences, over 10% of them found once; the top ten carry 0.4% to 0.65%. The material was CD4+ T cells sorted from PBMCs, obtained 45 days after the yellow fever booster vaccination. Every receptor here comes from a man aged 25 to 45 who received the YFV17D yellow fever vaccine.

This chain connects TRBV28 to TRBJ1-1; D is undetermined. The ends were cut back, 6 bases at V and 8 bases at J, with 16 bases in the middle. The CDR3 covers 13 residues. Germline CDR1 and CDR2: MDHEN and SYDVKM. The CDR3 loop reads CASSLLGTAEAFF. CDR3 nucleotides: TGTGCCAGCAGCCTACTTGGAACCGCCGAAGCTTTCTTT.

This chain joins TRBV5-6 and TRBJ2-7, with TRBD1 identical over 10 bases. J gave up 5 bases and V 5 bases, and 4 bases lay outside the gene matches. Germline assignment: CDR1 SGHDT and CDR2 YYEEEE. The CDR3 totals 13 residues. Here the CDR3 reads CASSRDRGNEQYF. CDR3 bases: TGTGCCAGCAGTCGGGACAGGGGTAACGAGCAGTACTTC.

The sample holds many counts of this clonotype. The chain is built from TRBV12-3 or TRBV12-4 and TRBJ2-1; 8 bases map to TRBD2. J lost 3 bases, V lost 4 bases, and 2 bases had no gene match. This CDR3 is 14 amino acids long. This chain's CDR3 is CASSSSGYYNEQFF. CDR3 DNA: TGTGCCAGCAGTTCTAGCGGGTACTACAATGAGCAGTTCTTC.

The V call is TRBV7-2, the J call TRBJ2-5, with D perhaps TRBD1 or TRBD2 (5 bases each). V dropped 5 bases and J dropped 2 bases, with 12 bases sitting between them. CDR1 SGHTA and CDR2 FQGNSA come from the germline V gene. This CDR3 contains 14 residues. CDR3 sequence reads: CASSRAGAQETQYF. The DNA for the CDR3 is TGTGCCAGCAGCAGGGCCGGGGCTCAAGAGACCCAGTACTTC.

The DNA for the CDR3 is TGTGCCAGCAGCTTAAGGTCAACAGGGTTTGACTATGAGCAGTTCTTC. The encoded protein is CASSLRSTGFDYEQFF. This chain links TRBV7-2 with TRBJ2-1, with D possibly TRBD1 on 6 matching bases. CDR1 SGHTA and CDR2 FQGNSA come from the germline V gene. V lost 2 bases, J lost 8 bases, and 19 bases lay in between. The CDR3 runs to 16 residues.

This clonotype was picked up a small number of times. J is TRBJ1-2 and V is TRBV20-1; 9 bases line up with TRBD1. CDR1 DFQATT and CDR2 SNEGSKA come from the germline V gene (reference sequence). The CDR3 has 13 amino acids. The junction had 6 bases not matched to a gene; V was cut back by 6 bases and J by 4 bases. The CDR3 is CSARTGVIYGYTF. The CDR3 coding sequence is TGCAGTGCAAGGACAGGGGTAATCTATGGCTACACCTTC.

There are a few counts of this clonotype. The V call is TRBV5-1, the J call TRBJ1-1; 9 bases line up with TRBD1. J lost 3 bases, V lost 0 bases, and 3 bases had no gene match. The CDR3 has 15 amino acids. Germline assignment: CDR1 SGHRS and CDR2 YFSETQ. The CDR3 DNA is TGCGCCAGCAGCTTGGAGAGGACAGGGGACACTGAAGCTTTCTTT. It codes for CASSLERTGDTEAFF.

Only a few counts were recorded for this clonotype. The chain has TRBV7-2 and TRBJ2-1; TRBD2 matches 15 bases. Germline values: CDR1 SGHTA, CDR2 FQGNSA. V was pared by 5 bases and J by 7 bases, with 3 bases of the junction left unmatched. This CDR3 has 15 residues. The chain's CDR3 is CASSTGLAGGNEQFF. The DNA of the CDR3 is TGTGCCAGCAGCACGGGACTAGCGGGAGGTAATGAGCAGTTCTTC.

The sample holds one count of this clonotype. V is TRBV7-2 and J is TRBJ2-2; possibly TRBD2 for D (6 bases). Looked up from germline, CDR1 is SGHTA and CDR2 is FQGNSA. This CDR3 has 14 amino acids. The V end was cut by 5 bases, the J end by 8 bases, with 15 bases between. In DNA, the CDR3 is TGTGCCAGCAGCCGTAGGGCGGGGACTGGGGAGCTGTTTTTT. It translates to CASSRRAGTGELFF.

The rearrangement uses TRBV20-1 and TRBJ2-7, with 7 bases lining up with TRBD2. Germline V gene data show CDR1 as DFQATT and CDR2 as SNEGSKA (reference sequence). The CDR3 is 16 amino acids. V lost 0 bases to trimming and J lost 3 bases; unmatched junction nucleotides: 11. The CDR3 nucleotides read TGCAGTGCTAGAGATTCGGGAGGCGGGGGATACTACGAGCAGTACTTC. It is translated as CSARDSGGGGYYEQYF.

About this clonotype: A read error may produce the germline difference seen at one junction end. This rearrangement joins TRBV5-6 to TRBJ2-7; 9 bases match TRBD1. This CDR3 comprises 12 residues. The V gene's germline CDR1 is SGHDT and CDR2 YYEEEE. The CDR3 loop reads CASSFGRDRESF. The CDR3 nucleotides are TGTGCCAGCAGCTTCGGAAGGGACAGGGAAAGCTTC.

The chain is built from TRBV10-2 and TRBJ1-2; 7 bases agree with TRBD1. Germline CDR1 and CDR2: WSHSY and SAAADI. CDR3 size: 18 residues. The V gene end was trimmed by 4 bases and the J gene end by 3 bases; junction bases not matched to a gene: 17. CDR3 bases: TGCGCCAGCAGTGGGACGACAGGGACACTGTACCTCTACTATGGCTACACCTTC. It specifies CASSGTTGTLYLYYGYTF.

This clonotype came up many times. The V call is TRBV29-1, the J call TRBJ2-7, with 7 bases lining up with TRBD2. Looked up from germline, CDR1 is SQVTM and CDR2 is ANQGSEA. V gave up 7 bases and J gave up 4 bases; unmatched junction bases: 7. This CDR3 region has 12 residues. The CDR3 sequence is CSAGGGLYEQYF. The CDR3 region has the DNA TGCAGCGCGGGGGGTGGCCTATACGAGCAGTACTTC.

This clonotype showed up just a few times. This chain links TRBV20-1 with TRBJ1-4; the D gene is possibly TRBD1 (6 bases). Germline CDR1 is DFQATT and CDR2 is SNEGSKA (reference sequence). The germline V and J ends were trimmed by 5 bases and 1 base, with 8 bases remaining between them. This CDR3 comprises 13 residues. The CDR3 loop reads CSAEQGTNEKLFF. CDR3 nucleotides: TGCAGTGCTGAACAGGGAACTAATGAAAAACTGTTTTTT.

The chain joins TRBV5-1 to TRBJ2-1; 8 bases fit TRBD2. The CDR3 runs 18 residues. Germline CDR1 is SGHRS and CDR2 is YFSETQ. V shed 1 base, J shed 0 bases, and the junction held 9 bases outside the gene matches. CDR3 amino acids: CASSLRTSGTSSYNEQFF. The CDR3 DNA reads TGCGCCAGCAGCTTGAGAACTAGCGGCACGAGCTCCTACAATGAGCAGTTCTTC.

This clonotype was detected a few times. The chain is built from TRBV7-2 and TRBJ2-1, with D possibly matching TRBD2 (5 bases). The CDR3 has 13 residues. Trimming took off 1 base at V and 13 bases at J, with 14 bases between the two ends. Germline lookup yields CDR1 SGHTA and CDR2 FQGNSA. The CDR3 nucleotides read TGTGCCAGCAGCTTAGAGTGGACTCGGCACCAGTTCTTC. This translates into CASSLEWTRHQFF.

This rearrangement joins TRBV7-2 to TRBJ2-7, with TRBD1 matching over 7 bases. The trim removed 1 base at V and 4 bases at J, leaving 7 bases unmatched. CDR3 length: 15 residues. The V gene's germline CDR1 is SGHTA and CDR2 FQGNSA. CDR3 DNA: TGTGCCAGCAGCTTAGGCCCGACAGGGAATTACGAGCAGTACTTC. Translated: CASSLGPTGNYEQYF.

The chain has TRBV5-4 and TRBJ2-7; 10 nucleotides align to TRBD1. CDR1 and CDR2 (germline): SGHNT, YYREEE (reference sequence). V was pared by 4 bases and J by 4 bases, with 8 bases of the junction left unmatched. The CDR3 is 15 amino acids. CDR3: CASSPTGQGKYEQYF. CDR3 DNA sequence: TGTGCCAGCAGCCCGACGGGACAGGGGAAATACGAGCAGTACTTC.

This clonotype came up a few times. The chain links TRBV5-1 to TRBJ2-5; the D is unclear. The CDR3 totals 16 residues. V gave up 3 bases and J gave up 5 bases, with 20 bases separating them. Germline V gene data show CDR1 as SGHRS and CDR2 as YFSETQ. CDR3 sequence (DNA): TGCGCCAGCAGCTCCGGAAGAGAGAGGTTTGGGGAGACCCAGTACTTC. This sequence encodes CASSSGRERFGETQYF.

This sequence joins TRBV3-1 and TRBJ2-1, with 8 bases aligning to TRBD1. Trimming took 5 bases from V and 5 from J; bases not matched to a gene: 8. Germline lookup yields CDR1 LGHDT and CDR2 YNNKEL (reference sequence). CDR3 length: 15 residues. The CDR3 nucleotides are TGTGCCAGCAGCGACAGGGGTAGAAGGGACAATGAGCAGTTCTTC. Protein product: CASSDRGRRDNEQFF.

The chain couples TRBV6-1 to TRBJ1-1; possibly TRBD1 for D (6 bases). V was cut by 5 bases and J by 8 bases, with 18 bases left in between. CDR1 MNHNS and CDR2 SASEGT come from the germline V gene. The CDR3 runs 14 residues. CDR3 residues: CASSPGQGFSEAFF. The CDR3 bases are TGTGCCAGCAGTCCCGGGCAGGGGTTTTCGGAAGCTTTCTTT.

This clonotype was counted only a few times. This chain joins TRBV20-1 and TRBJ1-5; perhaps TRBD1 as D (6 bases). This CDR3 comprises 15 residues. Germline lookup yields CDR1 DFQATT and CDR2 SNEGSKA (reference sequence). Trimming pared 5 bases from V and 3 bases from J, leaving 17 bases between. Here the CDR3 reads CSALPYDRYNQPQHF. DNA for the CDR3: TGCAGTGCTCTACCCTATGACAGGTACAATCAGCCCCAGCATTTT.

In this sample, this clonotype turned up a few times. The chain combines TRBV12-3 or TRBV12-4 with TRBJ2-7; 11 bases align to TRBD2. The V and J ends lost 6 bases and 3 bases, in that order; junction bases with no gene match: 4. The CDR3 length is 14 residues. The CDR3 DNA follows: TGTGCCAGCAGCCGAGGGACTAGCGGCTACGAGCAGTACTTC. Translating gives CASSRGTSGYEQYF.

The rearrangement uses TRBV30 and TRBJ2-1, with TRBD2 matching 14 bases. CDR1 is GTSNPN and CDR2 is SVGIG in the germline V gene (reference sequence). Trimming took 0 bases from V and 8 from J; bases not matched to a gene: 3. This CDR3 is built from 15 residues. The CDR3 nucleotides read TGTGCCTGGAGTGTAGGGACTAGCGGGAGCCATGAGCAGTTCTTC. Its protein is CAWSVGTSGSHEQFF.